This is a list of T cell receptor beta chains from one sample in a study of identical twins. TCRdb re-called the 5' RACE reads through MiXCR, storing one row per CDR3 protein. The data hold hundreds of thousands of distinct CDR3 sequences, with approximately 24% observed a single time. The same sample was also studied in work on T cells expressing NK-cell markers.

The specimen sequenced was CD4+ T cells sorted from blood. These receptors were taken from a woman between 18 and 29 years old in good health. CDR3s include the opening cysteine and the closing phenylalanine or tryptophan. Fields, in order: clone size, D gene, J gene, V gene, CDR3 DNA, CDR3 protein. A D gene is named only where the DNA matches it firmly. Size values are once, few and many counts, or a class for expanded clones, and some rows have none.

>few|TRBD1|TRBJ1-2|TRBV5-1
TGCGCCAGCAGCTTATGGGACAGGACGACCGCCAGTGGCTACACCTTC
CASSLWDRTTASGYTF
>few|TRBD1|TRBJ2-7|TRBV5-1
TGCGCCAGCAGCTTGCTCGCAGGGGGCTACGAGCAGTACTTC
CASSLLAGGYEQYF
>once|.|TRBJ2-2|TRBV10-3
TGTGCCATCACCGGGAGAAACAATACCGGGGAGCTGTTTTTT
CAITGRNNTGELFF
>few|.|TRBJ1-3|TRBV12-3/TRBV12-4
TGTGCCAGCAGTTTAGGCCGAAACACCATATATTTT
CASSLGRNTIYF
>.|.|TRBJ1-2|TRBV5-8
TGTGCCAGCAGCTTGTGGGGGACGGGCTACACCTTC
CASSLWGTGYTF
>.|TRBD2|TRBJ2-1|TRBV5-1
TGCGCCAGCAGCTCCACTAGCGGGGGGGCCCATGAGCAGTTCTTC
CASSSTSGGAHEQFF
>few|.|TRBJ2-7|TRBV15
TGTGCCACCAGCAGTCTTACCAGGGGCGCCATCTACGAGCAGTACTTC
CATSSLTRGAIYEQYF
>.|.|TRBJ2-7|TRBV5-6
TGTGCCAGCAGCAGGAGTGGCGCCCCCTACGAGCAGTACTTC
CASSRSGAPYEQYF
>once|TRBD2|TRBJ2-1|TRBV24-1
TGTGCCACCAGTGGACCCGGGAGGTCGGATGAGCAGTTCTTC
CATSGPGRSDEQFF
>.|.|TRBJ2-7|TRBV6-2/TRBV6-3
TGTGCCAGCAGTTACAGCGGGCGCGAGCAGTACTTC
CASSYSGREQYF
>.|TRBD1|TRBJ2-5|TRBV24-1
TGTGCCACCAGTGACCAGGGACAGGGTGAGACCCAGTACTTC
CATSDQGQGETQYF
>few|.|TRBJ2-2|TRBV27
TGTGCCAGCAAGGGGACAACTTACACCGGGGAGCTGTTTTTT
CASKGTTYTGELFF
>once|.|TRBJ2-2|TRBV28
TGTGCCAGCAGTCCTAATCTCGGAGCAGGGTCGAACACCGGGGAGCTGTTTTTT
CASSPNLGAGSNTGELFF
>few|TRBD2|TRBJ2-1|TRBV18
TGTGCCAGCTCCCCGAACGGGGGGTCCTCCTACAATGAGCAGTTCTTC
CASSPNGGSSYNEQFF